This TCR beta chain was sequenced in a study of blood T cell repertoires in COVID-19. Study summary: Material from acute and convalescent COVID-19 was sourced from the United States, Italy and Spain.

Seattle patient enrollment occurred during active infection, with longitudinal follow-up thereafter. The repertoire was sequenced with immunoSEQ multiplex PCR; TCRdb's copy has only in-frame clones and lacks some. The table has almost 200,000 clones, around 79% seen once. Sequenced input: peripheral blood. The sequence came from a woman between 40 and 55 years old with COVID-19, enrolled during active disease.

Here the CDR3 reads CASKERVLVTYEQYF. The CDR3 nucleotides are TGTGCCAGCAAGGAACGTGTACTAGTTACCTACGAGCAGTACTTC. The chain recombines TRBV27 with TRBJ2-7, with TRBD2 as a possible D gene (5 bases). Germline V lookup: CDR1 MNHEY, CDR2 SMNVEV (reference sequence). Trimming removed 7 bases from V and 2 bases from J, with 18 bases in between. This CDR3 has 15 residues.